One sample yielded the 2 T cell receptor beta chains listed below, sequenced in a study of cytomegalovirus exposure and HLA in healthy donors. The primer mix had 60 Vbeta and 13 Jbeta primers. The repertoire was sequenced with immunoSEQ multiplex PCR; TCRdb's copy has only in-frame clones and lacks some. Here the sample spans 30,000 to 40,000 clones, roughly two thirds being singletons. The material sequenced was PBMCs. Receptors were obtained from a man aged 40-49 years in good health and CMV-seropositive.

The chain joins TRBV5-6 to TRBJ1-2; D is uncertain. Germline V CDR1 and CDR2: SGHDT, YYEEEE. The ends were cut back, 4 bases at V and 4 bases at J, with 14 bases in the middle. This CDR3 comprises 14 residues. CDR3 sequence (DNA): TGTGCCAGCAGCCCTCAGGCAGAGAGCTATGGCTACACCTTC. It encodes CASSPQAESYGYTF.

The V and J genes are TRBV30 and TRBJ1-5, with a possible D match to TRBD1 (5 bases). The germline V gene has CDR1 GTSNPN and CDR2 SVGIG (reference sequence). This CDR3 has 17 amino acids. Trimming pared 3 bases from V and 2 bases from J, leaving 20 bases between. In nucleotides, the CDR3 is TGTGCCTGGAGCCAACGACAGTCGGGTCGGGGCAATCAGCCCCAGCATTTT. It specifies CAWSQRQSGRGNQPQHF.